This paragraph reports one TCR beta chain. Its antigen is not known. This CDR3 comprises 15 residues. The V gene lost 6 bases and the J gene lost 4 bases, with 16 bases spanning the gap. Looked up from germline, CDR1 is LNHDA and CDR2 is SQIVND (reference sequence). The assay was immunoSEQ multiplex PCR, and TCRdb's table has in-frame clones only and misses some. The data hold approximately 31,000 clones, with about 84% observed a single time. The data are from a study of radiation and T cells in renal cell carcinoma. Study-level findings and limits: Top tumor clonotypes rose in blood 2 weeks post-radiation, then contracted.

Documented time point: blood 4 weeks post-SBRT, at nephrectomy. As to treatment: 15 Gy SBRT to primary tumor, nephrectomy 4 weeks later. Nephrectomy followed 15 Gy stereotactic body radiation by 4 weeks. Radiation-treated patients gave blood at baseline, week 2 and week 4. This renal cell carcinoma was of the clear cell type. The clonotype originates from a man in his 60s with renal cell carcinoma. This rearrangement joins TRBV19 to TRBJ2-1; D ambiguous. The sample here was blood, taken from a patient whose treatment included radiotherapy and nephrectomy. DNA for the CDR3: TGTGCCAGTAGAGGAAAGACGAGTGTATACAATGAGCAGTTCTTC. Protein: CASRGKTSVYNEQFF.